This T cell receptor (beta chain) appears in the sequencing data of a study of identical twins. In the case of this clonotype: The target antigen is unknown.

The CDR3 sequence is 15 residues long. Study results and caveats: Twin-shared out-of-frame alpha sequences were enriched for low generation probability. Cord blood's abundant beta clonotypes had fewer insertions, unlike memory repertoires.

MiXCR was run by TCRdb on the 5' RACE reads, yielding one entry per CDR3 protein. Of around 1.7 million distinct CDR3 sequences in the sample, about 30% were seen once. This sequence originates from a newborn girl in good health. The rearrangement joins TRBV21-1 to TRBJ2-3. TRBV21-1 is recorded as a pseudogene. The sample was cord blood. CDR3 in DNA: TGTGCCAGCAGTCTTTGGTTCTCTAGCACAGATACGCAGTATTTT. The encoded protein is CASSLWFSSTDTQYF.